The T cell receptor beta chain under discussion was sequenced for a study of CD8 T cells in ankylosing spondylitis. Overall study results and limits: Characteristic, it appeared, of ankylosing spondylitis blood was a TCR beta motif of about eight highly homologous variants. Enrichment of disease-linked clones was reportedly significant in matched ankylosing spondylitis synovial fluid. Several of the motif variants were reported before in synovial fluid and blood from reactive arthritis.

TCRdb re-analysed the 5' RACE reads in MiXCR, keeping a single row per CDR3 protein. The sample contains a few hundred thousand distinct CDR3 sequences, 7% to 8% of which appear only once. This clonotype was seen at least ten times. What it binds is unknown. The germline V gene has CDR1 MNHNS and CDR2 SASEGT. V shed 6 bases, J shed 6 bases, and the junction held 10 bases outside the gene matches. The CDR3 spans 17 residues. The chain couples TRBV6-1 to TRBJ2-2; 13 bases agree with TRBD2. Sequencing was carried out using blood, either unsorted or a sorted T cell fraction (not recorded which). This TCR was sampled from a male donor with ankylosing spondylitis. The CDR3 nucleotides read TGTGCCAGCAGACCCGGACGGGGACTAGCGGGACCCGGGGAGCTGTTTTTT. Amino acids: CASRPGRGLAGPGELFF.